The rows below give T cell receptor beta chains drawn from one sample of a study of blood T cell repertoires in COVID-19. Profiling relied on immunoSEQ multiplex PCR, and the TCRdb table lists in-frame clones only, not all of them. The sample has 450,000 or so clones, about 90% seen once. Specimen: PBMCs or T cells enriched from blood (not recorded which). The receptors here all came from a man between 18 and 35 years old who had recovered from COVID-19. Both conserved end residues are part of each CDR3. The D gene is left open where the match is weak. Only part of the rows carry a size: once, few, many, or a class if the clone is expanded.

V: TRBV5-1; size: -; D: TRBD2; J: TRBJ2-7; CDR3: CASSLESGIDEQYF; DNA: TGCGCCAGCAGCTTGGAAAGCGGGATAGACGAGCAGTACTTC
V: TRBV14; size: -; D: -; J: TRBJ1-4; CDR3: CASRRQINEKLFF; DNA: TGTGCCAGCAGGCGACAGATTAATGAAAAACTGTTTTTT
V: TRBV4-1; size: -; D: TRBD1; J: TRBJ2-7; CDR3: CASSQWAGDRGDWEQYF; DNA: TGCGCCAGCAGCCAATGGGCTGGAGACAGGGGAGACTGGGAGCAGTACTTC
V: TRBV18; size: -; D: -; J: TRBJ1-1; CDR3: CASSSMTDMNTEAFF; DNA: TGTGCCAGCTCATCGATGACAGATATGAACACTGAAGCTTTCTTT
V: TRBV29-1; size: -; D: -; J: TRBJ2-5; CDR3: CSVDQETRTQYF; DNA: TGCAGCGTTGACCAGGAAACTCGGACCCAGTACTTC
V: TRBV30; size: -; D: TRBD2; J: TRBJ2-1; CDR3: CAWSRGLAGHNEQFF; DNA: TGTGCCTGGAGTCGGGGACTAGCGGGACACAATGAGCAGTTCTTC
V: TRBV27; size: -; D: -; J: TRBJ1-4; CDR3: CASSLSPYGNEKLFF; DNA: TGTGCCAGCAGTTTATCCCCCTACGGGAATGAAAAACTGTTTTTT
V: TRBV28; size: once; D: -; J: TRBJ1-4; CDR3: CASSLFPGSTNEKLFF; DNA: TGTGCCAGCAGTTTATTTCCGGGTTCAACTAATGAAAAACTGTTTTTT
V: TRBV28; size: -; D: -; J: TRBJ1-5; CDR3: CASSLMGGFNQPQHF; DNA: TGTGCCAGCAGTTTAATGGGGGGATTCAATCAGCCCCAGCATTTT
V: TRBV15; size: -; D: TRBD1; J: TRBJ1-4; CDR3: CATKTGIDEKLFF; DNA: TGTGCCACGAAGACAGGGATCGATGAAAAACTGTTTTTT
V: TRBV4-1; size: -; D: -; J: TRBJ1-6; CDR3: CASSQTDTSVGSPLHF; DNA: TGCGCCAGCAGTCAAACCGACACCTCCGTGGGTTCACCCCTCCACTTT
V: TRBV5-5; size: -; D: -; J: TRBJ2-5; CDR3: CASSRRGQSYQETQYF; DNA: TGTGCCAGCAGTCGCCGTGGACAATCGTACCAAGAGACCCAGTACTTC
V: TRBV3-1/TRBV3-2; size: -; D: TRBD1; J: TRBJ1-2; CDR3: CASSQPGTANYGYTF; DNA: TGTGCCAGCAGCCAACCCGGGACAGCTAACTATGGCTACACCTTC
V: TRBV15; size: -; D: -; J: TRBJ1-1; CDR3: CATSRGGLNTEAFF; DNA: TGTGCCACCAGTAGAGGGGGGCTGAACACTGAAGCTTTCTTT
V: TRBV5-1; size: -; D: TRBD2; J: TRBJ2-3; CDR3: CASRQRRDYSPDTQYF; DNA: TGCGCCAGCAGACAACGACGGGACTACTCGCCAGATACGCAGTATTTT
V: TRBV11-3; size: -; D: TRBD2; J: TRBJ2-7; CDR3: CASSESGSRGEYF; DNA: TGTGCCAGCAGCGAATCAGGCTCCCGGGGGGAGTATTTC
V: TRBV10-3; size: few; D: -; J: TRBJ1-1; CDR3: CAISESVTENTEAFF; DNA: TGTGCCATCAGTGAGTCTGTGACAGAGAACACTGAAGCTTTCTTT
V: TRBV28; size: -; D: -; J: TRBJ1-1; CDR3: CASGPAGGAFF; DNA: TGTGCCAGCGGCCCAGCCGGAGGAGCTTTCTTT
V: TRBV27; size: -; D: -; J: TRBJ2-7; CDR3: CASSWTGHGAEQYF; DNA: TGTGCCAGCAGTTGGACGGGCCATGGGGCCGAGCAGTACTTC
V: TRBV5-8; size: few; D: -; J: TRBJ2-1; CDR3: CASSLELYNEQFF; DNA: TGTGCCAGCAGCTTGGAACTCTACAATGAGCAGTTCTTC
V: TRBV25-1; size: -; D: -; J: TRBJ1-6; CDR3: CASSELGADHNSPLHF; DNA: TGTGCCAGCAGTGAATTAGGGGCGGACCATAATTCACCCCTCCACTTT
V: TRBV27; size: -; D: TRBD1; J: TRBJ2-4; CDR3: CASSPDRVGDIQYF; DNA: TGTGCCAGCAGTCCAGACAGGGTGGGGGACATTCAGTACTTC
V: TRBV3-1/TRBV3-2; size: -; D: -; J: TRBJ2-6; CDR3: CASSQLRGAKGANVLTF; DNA: TGTGCCAGCAGCCAGCTCCGGGGGGCGAAGGGGGCCAACGTCCTGACTTTC
V: TRBV7-2; size: -; D: -; J: TRBJ1-2; CDR3: CASSLTYYGYTF; DNA: TGTGCCAGCAGCCTGACTTACTATGGCTACACCTTC
V: TRBV6-5; size: -; D: -; J: TRBJ1-1; CDR3: CASSYHRDTEAFF; DNA: TGCGCCAGCAGTTACCACAGGGACACTGAAGCTTTCTTT
V: TRBV23-1; size: -; D: TRBD1; J: TRBJ1-6; CDR3: CASSGGQGARNSPLHF; DNA: TGCGCCAGCAGTGGGGGGCAGGGGGCTAGAAATTCACCCCTCCACTTT
V: TRBV4-2; size: -; D: -; J: TRBJ1-5; CDR3: CASSQIPGSGLQPQHF; DNA: TGTGCCAGCAGCCAAATTCCCGGGTCGGGATTACAGCCCCAGCATTTT
V: TRBV5-4; size: -; D: TRBD2; J: TRBJ2-1; CDR3: CASKPGLAFSYNEQFF; DNA: TGTGCCAGTAAGCCGGGACTAGCGTTTTCCTACAATGAGCAGTTCTTC
V: TRBV12-3/TRBV12-4; size: -; D: -; J: TRBJ1-6; CDR3: CASSSQASPLHF; DNA: TGTGCCAGCAGTTCTCAGGCTTCACCCCTCCACTTT
V: TRBV10-2; size: -; D: -; J: TRBJ1-2; CDR3: CASSEPQGPFLYGYTF; DNA: TGCGCCAGCAGTGAACCCCAGGGGCCGTTCCTCTATGGCTACACCTTC
V: TRBV2; size: few; D: -; J: TRBJ2-6; CDR3: CASSGGATSGANVLTF; DNA: TGTGCCAGCAGCGGTGGGGCAACCTCTGGGGCCAACGTCCTGACTTTC
V: TRBV2; size: few; D: -; J: TRBJ1-4; CDR3: CATGLGGWSDEKLFF; DNA: TGTGCCACCGGGTTGGGGGGTTGGAGTGATGAAAAACTGTTTTTT
V: TRBV19; size: -; D: -; J: TRBJ2-6; CDR3: CASTEVVGLVANVLTF; DNA: TGTGCCAGCACAGAGGTCGTCGGACTCGTGGCCAACGTCCTGACTTTC
V: TRBV13; size: -; D: -; J: TRBJ2-1; CDR3: CASSFLQGGYNEQFF; DNA: TGTGCCAGCAGCTTTCTCCAGGGGGGATACAATGAGCAGTTCTTC
V: TRBV7-3; size: few; D: -; J: TRBJ1-6; CDR3: CACHDPRDKNSPLHF; DNA: TGTGCCTGCCACGACCCCCGGGACAAGAATTCACCCCTCCACTTT
V: TRBV30; size: -; D: TRBD2; J: TRBJ2-7; CDR3: CAVQRGSSYEQYF; DNA: TGTGCTGTCCAGCGGGGGAGCTCCTACGAGCAGTACTTC
V: TRBV19; size: -; D: -; J: TRBJ1-6; CDR3: CASTATYNSPLHF; DNA: TGTGCCAGTACTGCGACCTATAATTCACCCCTCCACTTT
V: TRBV4-1; size: once; D: TRBD1; J: TRBJ1-2; CDR3: CASSQEDREFYGYTF; DNA: TGCGCCAGCAGCCAAGAGGACAGGGAATTCTATGGCTACACCTTC
V: TRBV3-1/TRBV3-2; size: -; D: -; J: TRBJ1-2; CDR3: CASSSPLEINYGYTF; DNA: TGTGCCAGCAGCTCTCCCCTCGAGATCAACTATGGCTACACCTTC
V: TRBV28; size: -; D: TRBD1; J: TRBJ1-2; CDR3: CASSEGTGVYGYTF; DNA: TGTGCCAGCAGCGAAGGGACAGGAGTCTATGGCTACACCTTC
V: TRBV24-1; size: -; D: TRBD2; J: TRBJ2-1; CDR3: CATSDLREANNEQFF; DNA: TGTGCCACCAGTGATTTGCGGGAGGCAAACAATGAGCAGTTCTTC
V: TRBV29-1; size: -; D: TRBD1; J: TRBJ1-1; CDR3: CSVEGQGTEAFF; DNA: TGCAGCGTTGAAGGACAGGGCACTGAAGCTTTCTTT
V: TRBV9; size: -; D: TRBD1; J: TRBJ1-4; CDR3: CASRDPDRGREKLFF; DNA: TGTGCCAGCAGGGACCCGGACAGGGGTCGTGAAAAACTGTTTTTT
V: TRBV12-3/TRBV12-4; size: -; D: TRBD1; J: TRBJ1-2; CDR3: CASSSGQGHGYTF; DNA: TGTGCCAGCAGTTCGGGACAGGGTCATGGCTACACCTTC
V: TRBV14; size: few; D: -; J: TRBJ1-1; CDR3: CASSQLSVTEAFF; DNA: TGTGCCAGCAGCCAATTGTCAGTGACTGAAGCTTTCTTT
V: TRBV4-1; size: once; D: -; J: TRBJ1-6; CDR3: CASSQVPGSYSPLHF; DNA: TGCGCCAGCAGCCAAGTACCCGGTTCCTATTCACCCCTCCACTTT
V: TRBV9; size: -; D: TRBD1; J: TRBJ1-5; CDR3: CASSEQGFSRQPQHF; DNA: TGTGCCAGCAGCGAACAGGGGTTTTCGCGACAGCCCCAGCATTTT
V: TRBV30; size: -; D: TRBD1; J: TRBJ1-3; CDR3: CAWSLDRGYISGGSGGNTIYF; DNA: TGTGCCTGGAGTCTCGACAGGGGGTACATCAGTGGGGGATCAGGTGGAAACACCATATATTTT
V: TRBV9; size: -; D: -; J: TRBJ2-2; CDR3: CASSPAGQNTGELFF; DNA: TGTGCCAGCAGCCCCGCCGGTCAGAACACCGGGGAGCTGTTTTTT
V: TRBV7-8; size: -; D: TRBD1; J: TRBJ1-4; CDR3: CASSLAGQSTNEKLFF; DNA: TGTGCCAGCAGCTTAGCGGGACAGTCAACTAATGAAAAACTGTTTTTT
V: TRBV3-1/TRBV3-2; size: -; D: TRBD1; J: TRBJ1-2; CDR3: CASSHSYQAGGYGYTF; DNA: TGTGCCAGCAGCCATTCCTACCAGGCAGGGGGCTATGGCTACACCTTC
V: TRBV5-1; size: -; D: -; J: TRBJ1-5; CDR3: CASSLSSRGNQPQHF; DNA: TGCGCCAGCAGCTTGTCGTCCCGGGGAAATCAGCCCCAGCATTTT
V: TRBV7-9; size: -; D: -; J: TRBJ1-4; CDR3: CASSYGVGWSTNEKLFF; DNA: TGTGCCAGCAGCTACGGGGTGGGATGGTCAACTAATGAAAAACTGTTTTTT
V: TRBV4-2; size: -; D: -; J: TRBJ1-2; CDR3: CASSPQEVEPEGGYTF; DNA: TGTGCCAGCAGCCCACAGGAGGTGGAGCCGGAGGGCGGCTACACCTTC